Listed below are T cell receptor beta chains from one sample, sequenced in a study of T cell repertoires in cytomegalovirus infection. TCRdb analysed the reads with MiXCR anew, one entry per CDR3 protein. The table shows more than 250,000 distinct CDR3 sequences, with around 25% occurring only once. These receptors have no known antigen. Sequenced material: cultured PBMCs, taken from culture after CMV antigen stimulation. The receptor set was obtained from a human donor in good health (CMV status not recorded). Some clones in this sample may be carry-over from other donors' samples. The conserved cysteine and the conserved F or W are not part of the CDR3 here. Fields, in order: V gene, J gene, CDR3 protein.

TRBV19	TRBJ2-1	ATLDPLLADSVDEQF
TRBV9	TRBJ2-2	ASSVATWGEELF
TRBV6-1	TRBJ2-7	ASRRESSYEQY
TRBV9	TRBJ2-1	ASTRGVMSSYNEQF
TRBV24-1	TRBJ2-5	ATRDNYQETQY
TRBV28	TRBJ1-5	ASRSGTLYNQPQH
TRBV6-2/TRBV6-3	TRBJ2-7	ASSYTSGSYEQY
TRBV25-1	TRBJ1-1	ASSEEGLLNTEAF
TRBV24-1	TRBJ1-5	ATSDSTQGANQPQH
TRBV7-8	TRBJ2-3	ASGTRLAVLEADTQY
TRBV11-2	TRBJ2-3	ASSPTGNTQY
TRBV7-8	TRBJ1-2	ASSLAEAGIGYT
TRBV28	TRBJ2-6	ASSGALGGANVLT
TRBV12-3/TRBV12-4	TRBJ2-4	ASTRGHKNIQY
TRBV11-2	TRBJ2-2	ASSLSGRRYTGELF
TRBV5-1	TRBJ1-2	ASSLGILNLSYT